This T cell receptor beta chain was identified in a study of T cell repertoires in cytomegalovirus infection. Turning to the study itself: In public TCR beta signatures, there were indications of both CMV infection and matching HLA type. Study-wide points: HLA-C-restricted, CMV-specific TCR beta clonotypes were dominant ex vivo.

Many counts were recorded for this clonotype. The antigen remains undetermined. Via MiXCR, TCRdb re-called the reads, giving one row per CDR3 protein. The sample lists roughly 150,000 distinct CDR3 sequences; around a quarter were seen once. Trimming shortened V by 9 bases and J by 0 bases, and 11 bases separated the two germline ends. The CDR3 contains 13 residues. Germline V gives CDR1 SGHVS, CDR2 FNYEAQ. The chain combines TRBV7-6 with TRBJ1-1; a weak D match, TRBD1 (6 bases). The sequence was collected from a human donor in good health (CMV status not recorded). Some clones in this sample may be carry-over from other donors' samples. The sample taken for sequencing was PBMCs. CDR3 coding DNA: TGTGCCAGTTCTACAGGGTTGAACACTGAAGCTTTCTTT. Translation gives CASSTGLNTEAFF.